This T cell receptor (beta chain) was observed in a study of blood T cell repertoires in COVID-19. Study overall: Samples came from the United States, Italy and Spain, spanning acute and convalescent COVID-19. Sample material is recorded as cDNA or gDNA derived from T cells, B-cell-depleted T cells, or PBMCs.

The trim removed 6 bases at V and 4 bases at J, leaving 2 bases unmatched. Germline V CDR1 and CDR2: MDHEN, SYDVKM. The CDR3 length is 15 residues. Per the authors' pipeline: Reference gene primer amplification gave estimated nucleated cell counts. The data were produced by immunoSEQ multiplex PCR, yet TCRdb's version contains in-frame clones alone and is incomplete. That table furnishes V, J and clone size, whereas the DNA furnished D and trimming. This table holds about 260,000 clones, 80% to 85% found once. Sequencing used peripheral blood. This chain uses TRBV28 with TRBJ2-2; 13 positions agree with TRBD2. The clonotype originates from a woman aged 40 to 55 who had recovered from COVID-19. For the CDR3, the DNA is TGTGCCAGCAGCGGACTAGCGGGGGCCACCGGGGAGCTGTTTTTT. As protein: CASSGLAGATGELFF. Together with reference TRBV28 and TRBJ2-2, the CDR3 gives the full variable domain: DVKVTQSSRYLVKRTGEKVFLECVQDMDHENMFWYRQDPGLGLRLIYFSYDVKMKEKGDIPEGYSVSREKKERFSLILESASTNQTSMYLCASSGLAGATGELFFGEGSRLTVL.